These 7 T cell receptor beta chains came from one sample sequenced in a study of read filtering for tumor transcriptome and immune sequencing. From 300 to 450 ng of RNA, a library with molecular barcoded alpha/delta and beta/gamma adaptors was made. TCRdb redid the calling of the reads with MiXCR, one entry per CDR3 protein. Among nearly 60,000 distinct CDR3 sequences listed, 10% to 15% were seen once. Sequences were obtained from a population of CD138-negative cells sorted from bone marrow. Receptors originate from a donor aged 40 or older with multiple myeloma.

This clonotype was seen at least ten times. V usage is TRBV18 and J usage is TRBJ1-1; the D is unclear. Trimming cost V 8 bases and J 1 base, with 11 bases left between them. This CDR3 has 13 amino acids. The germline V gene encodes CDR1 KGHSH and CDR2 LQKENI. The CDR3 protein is CASRRETNTEAFF. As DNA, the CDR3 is TGTGCCAGCCGTCGGGAGACGAACACTGAAGCTTTCTTT.

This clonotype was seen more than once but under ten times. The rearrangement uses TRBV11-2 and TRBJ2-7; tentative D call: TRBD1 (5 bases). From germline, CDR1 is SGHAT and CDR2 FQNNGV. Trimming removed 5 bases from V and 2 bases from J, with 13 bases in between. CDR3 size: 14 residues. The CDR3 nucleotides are TGTGCCAGCAGCATTAGGACACAAACCTACGAGCAGTACTTC. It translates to CASSIRTQTYEQYF. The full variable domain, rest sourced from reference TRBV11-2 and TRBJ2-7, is EAGVAQSPRYKIIEKRQSVAFWCNPISGHATLYWYQQILGQGPKLLIQFQNNGVVDDSQLPKDRFSAERLKGVDSTLKIQPAKLEDSAVYLCASSIRTQTYEQYFGPGTRLTVT.

CDR3 amino acids: CASSLTGGDTEAFF. In DNA, the CDR3 is TGTGCCAGCAGCTTAACAGGGGGAGACACTGAAGCTTTCTTT. V gene TRBV7-8 combines with J gene TRBJ1-1, with 8 bases lining up with TRBD1. The CDR3 loop spans 14 amino acids. After removal of 2 bases from V and 3 bases from J, the junction contained 2 bases not matched to a gene. CDR1 and CDR2 from the germline V gene are SGHVS and FQNEAQ.

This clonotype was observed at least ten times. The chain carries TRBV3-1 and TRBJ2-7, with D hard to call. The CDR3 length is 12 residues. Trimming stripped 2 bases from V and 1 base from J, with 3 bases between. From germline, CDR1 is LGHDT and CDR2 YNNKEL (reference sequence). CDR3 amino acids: CASSQLSYEQYF. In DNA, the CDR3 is TGTGCCAGCAGCCAACTGTCCTACGAGCAGTACTTC.

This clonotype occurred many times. Here the CDR3 DNA reads TGTGCCAGCTCACCCCGCCGGGCAGCTAATTCACCCCTCCACTTT. Translation gives CASSPRRAANSPLHF. V usage is TRBV18 and J usage is TRBJ1-6, with unresolved D. Germline V gene sequence: CDR1 KGHSH, CDR2 LQKENI. The CDR3 consists of 15 residues. With 3 bases removed from V and 6 bases from J, the gap between germline ends came to 12 bases.

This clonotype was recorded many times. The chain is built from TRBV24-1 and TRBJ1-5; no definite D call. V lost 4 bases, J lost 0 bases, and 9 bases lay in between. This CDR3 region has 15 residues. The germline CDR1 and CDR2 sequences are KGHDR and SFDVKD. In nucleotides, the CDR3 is TGTGCCACCAGTGACCAGCCCTATAGCAATCAGCCCCAGCATTTT. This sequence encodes CATSDQPYSNQPQHF.

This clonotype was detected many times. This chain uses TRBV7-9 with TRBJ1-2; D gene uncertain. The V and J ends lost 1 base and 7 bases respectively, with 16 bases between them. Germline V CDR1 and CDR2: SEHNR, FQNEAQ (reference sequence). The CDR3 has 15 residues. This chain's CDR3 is CASSLVTGRDGGYTF. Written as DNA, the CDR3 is TGTGCCAGCAGCTTAGTAACCGGGCGGGATGGTGGCTACACCTTC.